These 32 T cell receptor beta chains share one sample of origin, sequenced in a study of blood T cell repertoires in COVID-19. Libraries were prepared by immunoSEQ multiplex PCR; TCRdb keeps only in-frame clonotypes and omits some of them. Of over 70,000 clones listed, more than 75% are singletons. Sequencing was performed on peripheral blood. The receptors derive from a human donor in a cohort sampled during active COVID-19.

The chain carries TRBV30 and TRBJ2-2; TRBD2 might be the D (6 bases). In germline, CDR1 is GTSNPN, CDR2 SVGIG (reference sequence). The CDR3 is 14 residues long. Trimming shortened V by 3 bases and J by 4 bases, and 12 bases separated the two germline ends. CDR3 region: CAWSIGSGTGELFF. In DNA form, the CDR3 reads TGTGCCTGGAGCATCGGGAGTGGCACCGGGGAGCTGTTTTTT.

This chain links TRBV9 with TRBJ2-1; 7 bases match TRBD1. V shed 0 bases and J 3 bases; nucleotides not matched to a gene: 6. The CDR3 is 16 residues long. CDR1 is SGDLS, CDR2 YYNGEE, per germline. The CDR3 region has the DNA TGTGCCAGCAGCGTAGCAGGACAGGCTAACTACAATGAGCAGTTCTTC. Amino acid sequence: CASSVAGQANYNEQFF.

This clone was counted between two and nine times. The J gene is TRBJ1-2, the V gene TRBV6-6, with D tentatively TRBD1 (6 bases). The CDR3 length is 13 residues. The germline V gene encodes CDR1 MNHNY and CDR2 SVGAGI (reference sequence). Trimming took 8 bases from V and 7 from J, leaving 17 bases between them. CDR3 region: CASEQGGRGGYTF. The DNA of the CDR3 is TGTGCCAGCGAACAGGGTGGGCGAGGTGGCTACACCTTC.

V gene TRBV24-1 combines with J gene TRBJ2-7; 9 nucleotides line up with TRBD1. Trimming took 7 bases from V and 5 from J; bases not matched to a gene: 5. Germline V gene lookup returns CDR1 KGHDR and CDR2 SFDVKD. This CDR3 has 13 amino acids. The CDR3 is CATSGTGMHEQYF. The CDR3 coding sequence is TGTGCCACCAGCGGGACAGGGATGCACGAGCAGTACTTC.

The CDR3 loop reads CASRWGTDQPQHF. Written as DNA, the CDR3 is TGTGCCAGTAGGTGGGGCACGGATCAGCCCCAGCATTTT. The rearrangement links TRBV19 to TRBJ1-5; D is possibly TRBD1 (5 bases). CDR1 and CDR2 (germline): LNHDA, SQIVND (reference sequence). V lost 6 bases and J lost 5, with 11 bases in between. The CDR3 runs to 13 residues.

The chain combines TRBV28 with TRBJ2-1, with D maybe TRBD2 (6 bases). The CDR3 totals 15 residues. Germline CDR1 is MDHEN and CDR2 is SYDVKM. The V gene lost 7 bases and the J gene lost 6 bases, with 19 bases spanning the gap. CDR3 bases: TGTGCCAGCACCCGATCAGGGACTTTGAGCAATGAGCAGTTCTTC. Its translation is CASTRSGTLSNEQFF.

The genes are TRBV10-3 and TRBJ2-7; TRBD2 matches 9 bases. Trimming took 3 bases from V and 3 from J; bases not matched to a gene: 9. CDR3 length equals 16 residues. The germline V gene has CDR1 ENHRY and CDR2 SYGVKD. DNA for the CDR3: TGTGCCATCAGTGACCTAGCGGGAACGGGACTCTACGAGCAGTACTTC. Its translation: CAISDLAGTGLYEQYF.

This rearrangement joins TRBV6-5 to TRBJ2-2, with 9 bases matching TRBD1. CDR3 length equals 14 residues. The ends lost 4 bases at V and 13 bases at J; junction bases unmatched: 10. Germline V gives CDR1 MNHEY, CDR2 SVGAGI. CDR3 nucleotides: TGTGCCAGCAGTTCCTATCCGGGACAGGGTGCGCTGTTTTTT. It is translated as CASSSYPGQGALFF.

The chain has TRBV2 and TRBJ2-2, with D possibly TRBD2 on 6 matching bases. Germline assignment: CDR1 SNHLY and CDR2 FYNNEI. Trimming pared 11 bases from V and 0 bases from J, leaving 16 bases between. The CDR3 length is 15 residues. The DNA of the CDR3 is TGTGCCGCGGGGCAGGAGACGCCGAACACCGGGGAGCTGTTTTTT. Protein product: CAAGQETPNTGELFF.

The V gene is TRBV5-5, the J gene TRBJ2-1, with 7 bases that match TRBD2. CDR3 length equals 15 residues. Germline V lookup: CDR1 SGHKS, CDR2 YYEKEE (reference sequence). Trimming at V came to 0 bases and at J to 0 bases, leaving 0 bases not matched to a gene. CDR3 sequence reads: CASSLGGSSYNEQFF. The CDR3 coding sequence is TGTGCCAGCAGCTTGGGCGGGAGCTCCTACAATGAGCAGTTCTTC.

DNA for the CDR3: TGCGCCAGCAGCTGGGGCCGGGGACAGGGCACAGATACGCAGTATTTT. Protein product: CASSWGRGQGTDTQYF. The gene calls are TRBV5-1 and TRBJ2-3, with 8 nucleotides matching TRBD1. This CDR3 has 16 residues. Germline loops: CDR1 SGHRS, CDR2 YFSETQ. Unmatched junction bases numbered 7, after V lost 3 bases and J lost 1 base.

The V call is TRBV6-5, the J call TRBJ2-7; a weak D match, TRBD1 (5 bases). CDR3 length: 12 residues. The V end was cut by 6 bases, the J end by 7 bases, with 13 bases between. CDR1 and CDR2 from the germline V gene are MNHEY and SVGAGI. CDR3: CASSPVGREQYF. For the CDR3, the DNA is TGTGCCAGCAGCCCCGTGGGGCGGGAGCAGTACTTC.

The chain carries TRBV11-2 and TRBJ2-3; 14 positions agree with TRBD2. CDR3 length: 17 residues. V trimming: 1 base; J trimming: 5 bases; junction bases outside the gene matches: 5. Germline values: CDR1 SGHAT, CDR2 FQNNGV. The CDR3 DNA reads TGTGCCAGCAGCTTAGCGGGGACTAGCGGGAGCGTAGATACGCAGTATTTT. This encodes CASSLAGTSGSVDTQYF.

The chain recombines TRBV6-5 with TRBJ2-3, with TRBD2 matching 8 bases. This CDR3 has 16 residues. The germline gives CDR1 MNHEY, CDR2 SVGAGI. V trimming: 0 bases; J trimming: 8 bases; junction bases outside the gene matches: 10. The DNA of the CDR3 is TGTGCCAGCAGTTACTCCCGGACTAGCCTAGGGGCTACGCAGTATTTT. Protein product: CASSYSRTSLGATQYF.

This sequence joins TRBV19 and TRBJ2-3; D gene uncertain. Per germline, CDR1 LNHDA and CDR2 SQIVND (reference sequence). Trimming removed 3 bases from V and 0 bases from J, with 7 bases in between. CDR3 size: 14 residues. DNA for the CDR3: TGTGCCAGTAGTATCCAAACTAGCACAGATACGCAGTATTTT. This encodes CASSIQTSTDTQYF.

This rearrangement joins TRBV11-2 to TRBJ1-5; no definite D call. In germline, CDR1 is SGHAT, CDR2 FQNNGV. Trimming stripped 0 bases from V and 7 bases from J, with 7 bases between. This CDR3 contains 13 residues. CDR3 in DNA: TGTGCCAGCAGCTTAGATAGGAGACAGCCCCAGCATTTT. Its translation: CASSLDRRQPQHF.

The genes are TRBV16 and TRBJ1-2, with D perhaps matching TRBD1 (6 bases). Trimming stripped 4 bases from V and 2 bases from J, with 11 bases between. The CDR3 has 14 residues. Germline-derived CDR1 and CDR2 are KGHSY and FQNENV. The CDR3 nucleotides are TGTGCCAGCAGCCTGAGACAGGTCAACTATGGCTACACCTTC. Translated: CASSLRQVNYGYTF.

The rearrangement uses TRBV6-5 and TRBJ1-5; TRBD1 matches 7 bases. Germline V CDR1 and CDR2: MNHEY, SVGAGI. This CDR3 has 14 residues. V gave up 6 bases and J gave up 6 bases; unmatched junction bases: 8. The DNA of the CDR3 is TGTGCCAGCAGCCCACAGGGGATTGGTCAGCCCCAGCATTTT. It codes for CASSPQGIGQPQHF.

This clone is a singleton in its sample. The V and J genes are TRBV5-1 and TRBJ2-1, with 9 bases aligning to TRBD1. CDR1 is SGHRS, CDR2 YFSETQ, per germline. With V trimmed by 4 bases and J by 8 bases, 10 bases remained unmatched. This CDR3 contains 15 residues. CDR3 residues: CASSRQGDRSYEQFF. CDR3 DNA: TGCGCCAGCAGCCGACAGGGGGACAGGAGCTATGAGCAGTTCTTC.

The chain uses TRBV18 and TRBJ2-1; 10 bases are shared with TRBD2. V was pared by 3 bases and J by 5 bases, with 4 bases of the junction left unmatched. CDR3 length: 15 amino acids. Germline-derived CDR1 and CDR2 are KGHSH and LQKENI. The CDR3 DNA reads as TGTGCCAGCTCACCCGTAGCGGGAGGCCACAATGAGCAGTTCTTC. Translation: CASSPVAGGHNEQFF.

The chain links TRBV5-1 to TRBJ1-1; TRBD1 might be the D (5 bases). The CDR3 contains 14 residues. V was clipped by 0 bases and J by 4 bases, with 10 bases between them. Germline assignment: CDR1 SGHRS and CDR2 YFSETQ. CDR3 DNA sequence: TGCGCCAGCAGCTTGGCCGGGGGGAGCACTGAAGCTTTCTTT. The encoded protein is CASSLAGGSTEAFF.

The table lists this clone with a few counts. The chain couples TRBV6-5 to TRBJ2-7; D call uncertain. V was pared by 2 bases and J by 2 bases, with 10 bases between. CDR3 length: 14 residues. Germline values: CDR1 MNHEY, CDR2 SVGAGI. The CDR3 region has the DNA TGTGCCAGCAGTTACGGTCAGTCCGCCTACGAGCAGTACTTC. It codes for CASSYGQSAYEQYF.

This clone was seen only once. The V call is TRBV7-9, the J call TRBJ2-7; D perhaps matches TRBD1 (5 bases). V was clipped by 4 bases and J by 6 bases, with 22 bases between them. Germline loops: CDR1 SEHNR, CDR2 FQNEAQ (reference sequence). This CDR3 contains 16 residues. CDR3 in amino acids: CASSSTLMTVAREQYF. CDR3 nucleotide sequence: TGTGCCAGCAGCTCAACATTAATGACAGTAGCTCGCGAGCAGTACTTC.

The chain employs TRBV2 and TRBJ2-2; 8 bases match TRBD2. This CDR3 spans 14 amino acids. The trim removed 4 bases at V and 6 bases at J, leaving 4 bases unmatched. The germline CDR1 and CDR2 sequences are SNHLY and FYNNEI. The CDR3 region is CASSGPGGPGELFF. In DNA form, the CDR3 reads TGTGCCAGCAGTGGCCCGGGGGGGCCCGGGGAGCTGTTTTTT.

The chain combines TRBV5-1 with TRBJ2-3, with 9 bases matching TRBD2. Germline V gene sequence: CDR1 SGHRS, CDR2 YFSETQ. With V trimmed by 0 bases and J by 2 bases, 7 bases remained unmatched. The CDR3 length is 17 residues. CDR3 DNA sequence: TGCGCCAGCAGCTTGGAAGCTAGCGGGACCCTCACAGATACGCAGTATTTT. Translated: CASSLEASGTLTDTQYF.

The chain joins TRBV18 to TRBJ2-1, with 12 bases matching TRBD2. This CDR3 region has 16 residues. The V gene end was trimmed by 5 bases and the J gene end by 4 bases; junction bases not matched to a gene: 6. Per the germline V gene, CDR1 is KGHSH and CDR2 is LQKENI. The CDR3 DNA sequence: TGTGCCAGCTCATCCCGACTAGCGGGAGAGTACAATGAGCAGTTCTTC. Translating gives CASSSRLAGEYNEQFF.

J is TRBJ2-1 and V is TRBV3-1 (or the pseudogene TRBV3-2); 7 bases are a match to TRBD2. The CDR3 runs 15 residues. The germline V gene has CDR1 LGHDT and CDR2 YNNKEL (reference sequence). Trimming cost V 1 base and J 6 bases; bases outside gene matches: 6. DNA for the CDR3: TGTGCCAGCAGCCAAGGAGCGGGAATGGGCAATGAGCAGTTCTTC. It specifies CASSQGAGMGNEQFF.

The rearrangement links TRBV2 to TRBJ1-2, with TRBD1 identical over 8 bases. The CDR3 spans 15 residues. V lost 5 bases to trimming and J lost 8 bases; unmatched junction nucleotides: 13. CDR1 is SNHLY, CDR2 FYNNEI, per germline. CDR3 in amino acids: CASSLMAQGAGGYTF. The CDR3, as DNA: TGTGCCAGCAGTCTGATGGCCCAGGGGGCTGGAGGCTACACCTTC.

This clone was detected only a few times. At one end, the junction sequence differs from germline, possibly due to a read error. The chain combines TRBV30 with TRBJ1-4; D is possibly TRBD1 (6 bases). The CDR3 runs to 11 residues. Germline CDR1 and CDR2: GTSNPN and SVGIG (reference sequence). The CDR3 DNA reads TGTGCCTGGAGTGAACAGGGCCCTAGCCATTTT. Protein product: CAWSEQGPSHF.

This chain joins TRBV30 and TRBJ2-3; D gene uncertain. Trimming shortened V by 6 bases and J by 0 bases, and 10 bases separated the two germline ends. CDR3 size: 13 residues. The V gene's germline CDR1 is GTSNPN and CDR2 SVGIG (reference sequence). The CDR3 sequence: CACYSSSTDTQYF. The CDR3 bases are TGTGCCTGTTACAGTTCTAGCACAGATACGCAGTATTTT.

The chain joins TRBV7-9 to TRBJ1-4, with D perhaps matching TRBD1 (5 bases). CDR1 and CDR2 (germline): SEHNR, FQNEAQ (reference sequence). V lost 3 bases, J lost 5 bases, and 13 bases lay in between. The CDR3 is 15 residues long. The CDR3 protein is CASSLATGFNEKLFF. CDR3 DNA sequence: TGTGCCAGCAGCTTGGCTACAGGATTCAATGAAAAACTGTTTTTT.

The gene calls are TRBV28 and TRBJ1-2, with D unresolved. V gave up 7 bases and J gave up 3 bases, with 15 bases separating them. The CDR3 has 14 amino acids. Per the germline V gene, CDR1 is MDHEN and CDR2 is SYDVKM. The CDR3 loop is CASNEGVLDYGYTF. The CDR3 nucleotides are TGTGCCAGCAACGAAGGTGTTCTAGACTATGGCTACACCTTC.